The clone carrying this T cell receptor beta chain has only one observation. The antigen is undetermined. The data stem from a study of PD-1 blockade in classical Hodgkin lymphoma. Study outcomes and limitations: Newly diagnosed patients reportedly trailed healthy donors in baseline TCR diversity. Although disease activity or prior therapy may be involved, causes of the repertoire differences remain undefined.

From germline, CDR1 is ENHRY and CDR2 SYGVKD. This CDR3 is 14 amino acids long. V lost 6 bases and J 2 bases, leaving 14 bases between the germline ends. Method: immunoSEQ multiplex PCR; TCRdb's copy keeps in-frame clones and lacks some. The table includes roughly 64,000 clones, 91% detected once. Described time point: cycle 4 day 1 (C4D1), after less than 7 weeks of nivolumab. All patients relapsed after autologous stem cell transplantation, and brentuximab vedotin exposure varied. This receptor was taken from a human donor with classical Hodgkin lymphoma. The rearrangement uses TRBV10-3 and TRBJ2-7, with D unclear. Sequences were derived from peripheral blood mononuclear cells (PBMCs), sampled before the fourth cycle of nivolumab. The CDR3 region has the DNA TGTGCCATCAGCACGGACCGCGGTCCCTACGAGCAGTACTTC. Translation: CAISTDRGPYEQYF.